The source of this TCR beta chain is a study of T cell responses to AZD1222 COVID-19 vaccine. Method: immunoSEQ multiplex PCR; TCRdb's copy keeps in-frame clones and lacks some. The sample has 100,000 to 150,000 clones; 90% are singletons. Trimming removed 4 bases from V and 2 bases from J, with 13 bases in between. CDR3 size: 15 residues. Germline V gene lookup returns CDR1 MNHEY and CDR2 SVGEGT. The specimen was peripheral blood, collected on day 0 of MenACWY control vaccination. The chain uses TRBV6-2 or TRBV6-3 and TRBJ2-3; D ambiguous. This TCR derives from an adult in good health. In DNA form, the CDR3 reads TGTGCCAGCAGTTTCGACCCACTAAACACAGATACGCAGTATTTT. Amino acids: CASSFDPLNTDTQYF.